This is a list of T cell receptor beta chains from one sample in a study of beta chain features in type 1 diabetes. Generated by immunoSEQ multiplex PCR, the TCRdb table keeps only in-frame clones and is missing some. This sample has 250,000 to 300,000 clones, with about 24% found just once. The sample comprised naive CD4+ T cells from blood. These receptors came from a woman in her twenties or thirties with type 1 diabetes. CDR3s include the opening cysteine and the closing phenylalanine or tryptophan. D genes are given only for firm matches. Clone size, where shown, is once, few, many, or a class for clones that have expanded.

TRBJ2-7 | 15 | . | TRBV7-7 | . | TGTGCTAGCAGCTCAGCACCTACAGGGTACTACGAGCAGTACTTC | CASSSAPTGYYEQYF
TRBJ1-2 | 13 | . | TRBV7-9 | . | TGTGCCAGCAGCACGGACAGCTCCTATGGCTACACCTTC | CASSTDSSYGYTF
TRBJ2-1 | 12 | few | TRBV2 | . | TGTGCCAGCAGTGAATCCGCAGGCCCACAGTTCTTC | CASSESAGPQFF
TRBJ2-3 | 13 | . | TRBV13 | . | TGTGCCAGCAGCTTACCGGGTGAGAGTACGCAGTATTTT | CASSLPGESTQYF
TRBJ1-2 | 13 | . | TRBV6-5 | . | TGTGCCAGCAGCCTCGAGGGAGCACAGGGCTACACCTTC | CASSLEGAQGYTF
TRBJ2-6 | 16 | . | TRBV11-1 | . | TGTGCCAGCAGTATTGTCGGGTCCTCTGGGGCCAACGTCCTGACTTTC | CASSIVGSSGANVLTF
TRBJ2-3 | 13 | few | TRBV7-8 | . | TGTGCCAGCAGCTTTATCCAGGAAGATACGCAGTATTTT | CASSFIQEDTQYF
TRBJ2-7 | 16 | few | TRBV15 | TRBD2 | TGTGCCACCAGCAGACGGGGGGGTAGCGGGACATACGAGCAGTACTTC | CATSRRGGSGTYEQYF
TRBJ2-5 | 16 | . | TRBV9 | TRBD2 | TGTGCCAGCAGCGTAGGAGTAGCGGGTTATCAAGAGACCCAGTACTTC | CASSVGVAGYQETQYF
TRBJ2-7 | 18 | . | TRBV5-1 | TRBD1 | TGCGCCAGCAGCTTGGCCTCTCCCTCCGGGACAGGGAGCTACGAGCAGTACTTC | CASSLASPSGTGSYEQYF
TRBJ1-1 | 14 | . | TRBV18 | TRBD1 | TGTGCCAGCTCACTGGGACAGTCGAACACTGAAGCTTTCTTT | CASSLGQSNTEAFF
TRBJ2-2 | 17 | few | TRBV4-2 | . | TGTGCCAGCAGCCAAGGATCCTTAGCGGCGAACACCGGGGAGCTGTTTTTT | CASSQGSLAANTGELFF
TRBJ2-1 | 18 | few | TRBV29-1 | TRBD2 | TGCAGCGTTGAAGTATACGGGAGGGCGGGGAGCATGGGTACTGAGCAGTTCTTC | CSVEVYGRAGSMGTEQFF
TRBJ2-7 | 18 | . | TRBV5-4 | TRBD2 | TGTGCCAGCAGCTTGGGGAGGGTAGCGGGAGGCCCCCCCTACGAGCAGTACTTC | CASSLGRVAGGPPYEQYF
TRBJ2-3 | 15 | . | TRBV29-1 | . | TGCAGCGTTGAGATGCCGCGGGTGGGCACAGATACGCAGTATTTT | CSVEMPRVGTDTQYF
TRBJ2-6 | 14 | few | TRBV30 | . | TGTGCCGGTACAGGGATTCGTGGGGCCAACGTCCTGACTTTC | CAGTGIRGANVLTF
TRBJ1-2 | 12 | . | TRBV9 | . | TGTGCCAGCAGCGTAGCTAGCTATGGCTACACCTTC | CASSVASYGYTF
TRBJ2-1 | 16 | . | TRBV11-1 | TRBD2 | TGTGCCAGCAGCTTAGACCCAGCGGGGATCTACAATGAGCAGTTCTTC | CASSLDPAGIYNEQFF
TRBJ1-1 | 12 | few | TRBV30 | . | TGTGCCTGGAGTGGACAGGCCGCTGAAGCTTTCTTT | CAWSGQAAEAFF
TRBJ2-5 | 14 | few | TRBV2 | TRBD1 | TGTGCCAGCAGTGACTCCAGGGGGTCAGAGACCCAGTACTTC | CASSDSRGSETQYF
TRBJ2-5 | 17 | . | TRBV7-9 | . | TGTGCCAGCAGCGCCGGGATTGGCGGGATTATGGTAGAGACCCAGTACTTC | CASSAGIGGIMVETQYF
TRBJ2-3 | 15 | . | TRBV11-2 | . | TGTGCCAGCAGCTTATCACTAGTACGCACAGATACGCAGTATTTT | CASSLSLVRTDTQYF
TRBJ2-2 | 12 | . | TRBV15 | . | TGTGCCACCAGCATAGACACCGGGGAGCTGTTTTTT | CATSIDTGELFF
TRBJ2-3 | 14 | . | TRBV4-1 | . | TGCGCCAGCCGGGAGCGGCTTAGCACAGATACGCAGTATTTT | CASRERLSTDTQYF
TRBJ2-2 | 12 | . | TRBV30 | . | TGTGCCTTAACACCGAACACCGGGGAGCTGTTTTTT | CALTPNTGELFF
TRBJ2-1 | 16 | few | TRBV18 | TRBD2 | TGTGCCAGCTCACCCATCGGTCTAGCGGTGAACAATGAGCAGTTCTTC | CASSPIGLAVNNEQFF
TRBJ1-1 | 13 | . | TRBV19 | . | TGTGCCAGTAGTATAGCCGTGGGCCTAGAAGCTTTCTTT | CASSIAVGLEAFF
TRBJ2-7 | 15 | . | TRBV29-1 | . | TGCAGCGTTGACTCGGGTGTGGCGAGCTCCTACGAGCAGTACTTC | CSVDSGVASSYEQYF
TRBJ2-1 | 10 | few | TRBV29-1 | . | TGCAGCGTTGGGGGCCATGAGCAGTTCTTC | CSVGGHEQFF